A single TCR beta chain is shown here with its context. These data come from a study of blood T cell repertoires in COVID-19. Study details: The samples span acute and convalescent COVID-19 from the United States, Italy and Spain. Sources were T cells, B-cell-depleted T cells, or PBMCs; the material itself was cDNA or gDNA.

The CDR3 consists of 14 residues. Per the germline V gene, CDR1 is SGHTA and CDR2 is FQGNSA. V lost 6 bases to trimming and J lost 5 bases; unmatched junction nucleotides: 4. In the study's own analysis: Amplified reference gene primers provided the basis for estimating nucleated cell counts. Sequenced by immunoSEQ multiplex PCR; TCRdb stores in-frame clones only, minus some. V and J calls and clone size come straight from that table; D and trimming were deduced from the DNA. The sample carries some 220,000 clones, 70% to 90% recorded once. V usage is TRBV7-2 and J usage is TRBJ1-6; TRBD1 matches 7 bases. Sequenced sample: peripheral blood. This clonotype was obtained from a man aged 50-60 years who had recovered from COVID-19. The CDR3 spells CASRTGINNSPLHF. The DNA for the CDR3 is TGTGCCAGCAGGACAGGGATCAATAATTCACCCCTCCACTTT. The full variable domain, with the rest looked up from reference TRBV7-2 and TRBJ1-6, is GAGVSQSPSNKVTEKGKDVELRCDPISGHTALYWYRQSLGQGLEFLIYFQGNSAPDKSGLPSDRFSAERTGGSVSTLTIQRTQQEDSAVYLCASRTGINNSPLHFGNGTRLTVT.